Below, 22 T cell receptor beta chains from the same sample are listed, as sequenced in a study of blood T cell repertoires in COVID-19. TCRdb keeps only in-frame clones here, not all; method: immunoSEQ multiplex PCR. The data show hundreds of thousands of clones, 65% to 90% seen once. The sample comprised PBMCs or T cells enriched from blood (not recorded which). The receptors here all came from a woman in her forties or fifties with acute COVID-19.

The chain recombines TRBV27 with TRBJ1-5, with D tentatively TRBD1 (6 bases). This CDR3 is built from 16 residues. V dropped 6 bases and J dropped 6 bases, with 21 bases sitting between them. Germline V gene data show CDR1 as MNHEY and CDR2 as SMNVEV (reference sequence). CDR3 in amino acids: CASSRTRTGGLQPQHF. CDR3 bases: TGTGCCAGCAGCAGAACACGGACGGGGGGGCTTCAGCCCCAGCATTTT.

The CDR3 here is CASSFPGTVEAFF. The CDR3 nucleotides read TGTGCCAGCAGCTTTCCCGGGACAGTTGAAGCTTTCTTT. The rearrangement uses TRBV7-9 and TRBJ1-1; 7 nucleotides agree with TRBD1. This CDR3 contains 13 residues. From germline, CDR1 is SEHNR and CDR2 FQNEAQ (reference sequence). Germline trimming cut 3 bases from V and 7 bases from J; bases unmatched to any gene: 5.

This chain's CDR3 is CASSLERGGVTNEKLFF. The CDR3 DNA reads as TGCGCCAGCAGCTTGGAAAGAGGGGGCGTGACTAATGAAAAACTGTTTTTT. The gene calls are TRBV5-1 and TRBJ1-4, with 7 bases matching TRBD1. Germline CDR1 SGHRS, CDR2 YFSETQ. After removal of 0 bases from V and 2 bases from J, the junction contained 7 bases not matched to a gene. The CDR3 runs 17 residues.

The rearrangement uses TRBV19 and TRBJ2-3; D call uncertain. The CDR3 runs 14 residues. Trimming stripped 5 bases from V and 9 bases from J, with 18 bases between. CDR1 is LNHDA, CDR2 SQIVND, per germline (reference sequence). The CDR3 loop is CASSSPIRQETQYF. The CDR3 DNA follows: TGTGCCAGTAGTTCCCCCATTCGCCAAGAGACGCAGTATTTT. Full variable domain (rest looked up from reference TRBV19 and TRBJ2-3): DGGITQSPKYLFRKEGQNVTLSCEQNLNHDAMYWYRQDPGQGLRLIYYSQIVNDFQKGDIAEGYSVSREKKESFPLTVTSAQKNPTAFYLCASSSPIRQETQYFGPGTRLTVL.

The V call is TRBV29-1, the J call TRBJ1-6; D is uncertain. Trimming removed 6 bases from V and 4 bases from J, with 10 bases in between. The CDR3 is 13 residues long. CDR1 and CDR2 from the germline V gene are SQVTM and ANQGSEA. CDR3 in DNA: TGCAGCGTGGAGACCGATTATAATTCACCCCTCCACTTT. Its translation: CSVETDYNSPLHF.

V and J are TRBV23-1 and TRBJ1-2; perhaps TRBD1 as D (6 bases). TRBV23-1 is an ORF, and what it does is uncertain. Trimming shortened V by 8 bases and J by 4 bases, and 17 bases separated the two germline ends. The CDR3 extends over 14 amino acids. The chain's CDR3 is CASRPRTAFYGYTF. The DNA for the CDR3 is TGCGCCAGCCGCCCCAGGACAGCCTTCTATGGCTACACCTTC.

A few counts support this clone. The J gene is TRBJ2-3, the V gene TRBV12-5; D gene ambiguous. This CDR3 spans 15 amino acids. Trimming pared 2 bases from V and 3 bases from J, leaving 12 bases between. Germline values: CDR1 LGHNT, CDR2 FRNRAP. Written as DNA, the CDR3 is TGTGCTAGTGGTTTGAATTCTCAGAGGACAGATACGCAGTATTTT. It specifies CASGLNSQRTDTQYF.

The chain couples TRBV5-1 to TRBJ1-1; no clear D. V was shortened by 0 bases and J by 3 bases, with 9 bases between the two germline ends. The CDR3 spans 14 residues. CDR1 SGHRS and CDR2 YFSETQ come from the germline V gene. The CDR3 sequence is CASSLAAADTEAFF. In nucleotides, the CDR3 is TGCGCCAGCAGCTTGGCGGCGGCTGACACTGAAGCTTTCTTT.

This chain links TRBV7-9 with TRBJ2-7; D possibly corresponds to TRBD1 (6 bases). Germline V lookup: CDR1 SEHNR, CDR2 FQNEAQ (reference sequence). The CDR3 loop spans 14 amino acids. V lost 8 bases and J 2 bases, leaving 16 bases between the germline ends. In DNA form, the CDR3 reads TGTGCCAGCGCGAAGTGGGACAACACCTACGAGCAGTACTTC. Its protein is CASAKWDNTYEQYF.

V gene TRBV7-2 combines with J gene TRBJ2-5, with TRBD1 matching 7 bases. After removal of 5 bases from V and 7 bases from J, the junction contained 19 bases not matched to a gene. Per germline, CDR1 SGHTA and CDR2 FQGNSA. The CDR3 consists of 17 residues. The chain's CDR3 is CASSSRKDRTQRGTQYF. Here the CDR3 DNA reads TGTGCCAGCAGCAGTAGGAAGGACAGGACACAACGGGGGACCCAGTACTTC. Drawing the rest from reference TRBV7-2 and TRBJ2-5, the complete variable domain is GAGVSQSPSNKVTEKGKDVELRCDPISGHTALYWYRQSLGQGLEFLIYFQGNSAPDKSGLPSDRFSAERTGGSVSTLTIQRTQQEDSAVYLCASSSRKDRTQRGTQYFGPGTRLLVL.

The gene calls are TRBV30 and TRBJ1-1; 10 nucleotides match TRBD1. This CDR3 comprises 15 residues. V dropped 3 bases and J dropped 5; count of bases not matched to a gene: 9. Germline V gene sequence: CDR1 GTSNPN, CDR2 SVGIG (reference sequence). CDR3 nucleotides: TGTGCCTGGAGACGGGACAGGGGATGGAAAACTGAAGCTTTCTTT. Translated, it gives CAWRRDRGWKTEAFF.

V gene TRBV29-1 combines with J gene TRBJ2-7, with a weak D call TRBD1 (5 bases). Germline V gene sequence: CDR1 SQVTM, CDR2 ANQGSEA. Trimming took 3 bases from V and 6 from J, leaving 15 bases between them. This CDR3 region has 13 residues. The CDR3 region is CSVEVSGFGEQYF. In DNA, the CDR3 is TGCAGCGTTGAGGTGTCAGGGTTTGGCGAGCAGTACTTC.

This chain connects TRBV19 to TRBJ1-5, with D maybe TRBD1 (5 bases). V lost 5 bases and J 6 bases, leaving 8 bases between the germline ends. The CDR3 contains 12 residues. CDR1 LNHDA and CDR2 SQIVND come from the germline V gene (reference sequence). In DNA form, the CDR3 reads TGTGCCAGTAGTGGGGGAGGTCAGCCCCAGCATTTT. Protein product: CASSGGGQPQHF.

V is TRBV5-6 and J is TRBJ2-7; 15 bases align to TRBD2. Unmatched junction bases numbered 5, after V lost 4 bases and J lost 9 bases. Germline CDR1 SGHDT, CDR2 YYEEEE. The CDR3 consists of 14 residues. Written as DNA, the CDR3 is TGTGCCAGCAGCCTGGGACTAGCGGGGGGCTCGCAGTACTTC. It encodes CASSLGLAGGSQYF.

CDR3 region: CASSVGTGANEKLFF. CDR3 in DNA: TGCGCCAGCAGCGTAGGGACAGGCGCTAATGAAAAACTGTTTTTT. The chain joins TRBV5-1 to TRBJ1-4; TRBD1 aligns across 8 bases. The length of the CDR3 is 15 residues. The V segment lost 4 bases and the J segment 3 bases; nucleotides outside the gene matches: 5. CDR1 and CDR2 from the germline V gene are SGHRS and YFSETQ.

The chain couples TRBV6-5 to TRBJ1-2; D is unresolved. The CDR3 loop spans 14 amino acids. The V end lost 0 bases, the J end lost 14 bases, and 19 bases lay between the germline ends. Germline CDR1 reads MNHEY; CDR2 reads SVGAGI. CDR3 in DNA: TGTGCCAGCAGTTACTCGGGGAGGCCTGATTTCTGGACCTTC. It specifies CASSYSGRPDFWTF.

CDR3 sequence: CASSFRQGGSPLHF. DNA of the CDR3: TGTGCCAGCAGTTTTCGGCAGGGCGGTTCACCCCTCCACTTT. This chain uses TRBV27 with TRBJ1-6; a possible D gene is TRBD1 (5 bases). This CDR3 is 14 amino acids long. Germline loops: CDR1 MNHEY, CDR2 SMNVEV (reference sequence). V dropped 3 bases and J dropped 9 bases, with 12 bases sitting between them.

DNA of the CDR3: TGCGCCAGCAGCCGTCGCGGGGGGGGCACAGATACGCAGTATTTT. Translated, it gives CASSRRGGGTDTQYF. The chain links TRBV4-3 to TRBJ2-3; 9 nucleotides match TRBD2. The junction had 3 bases not matched to a gene; V was cut back by 4 bases and J by 1 base. The germline CDR1 and CDR2 sequences are LGHNA and YSLEER. This CDR3 comprises 15 residues.

The chain is built from TRBV9 and TRBJ1-4; D is undetermined. V was pared by 4 bases and J by 4 bases, with 17 bases between. Germline values: CDR1 SGDLS, CDR2 YYNGEE. This CDR3 has 16 residues. The CDR3 loop is CASSPAHIRNNEKLFF. The CDR3 bases are TGTGCCAGCAGCCCCGCACACATCAGGAATAATGAAAAACTGTTTTTT.

The V gene is TRBV15, the J gene TRBJ2-5, with 8 bases identical to TRBD2. After removal of 0 bases from V and 5 bases from J, the junction contained 8 bases not matched to a gene. The germline V gene has CDR1 LNHNV and CDR2 YYDKDF (reference sequence). There are 16 residues in the CDR3. The chain's CDR3 is CATSRDTGGPVETQYF. In DNA form, the CDR3 reads TGTGCCACCAGCAGAGATACGGGGGGGCCAGTTGAGACCCAGTACTTC.

A single count supports this clone. This chain links TRBV9 with TRBJ2-1; 9 nucleotides line up with TRBD2. The CDR3 totals 18 residues. V gave up 3 bases and J gave up 0 bases; unmatched junction bases: 10. Germline V lookup: CDR1 SGDLS, CDR2 YYNGEE. The CDR3 nucleotides are TGTGCCAGCAGCGGGGGGCCCCTAGCGGGGAGCTCCTACAATGAGCAGTTCTTC. Its protein is CASSGGPLAGSSYNEQFF.

In nucleotides, the CDR3 is TGCGCCAGCAGCTTGGCGTTGCGGGGGGGTCGAAACTCGTACAATGAGCAGTTCTTC. Translation: CASSLALRGGRNSYNEQFF. The gene calls are TRBV5-1 and TRBJ2-1; 9 bases agree with TRBD2. Germline CDR1 and CDR2: SGHRS and YFSETQ. The CDR3 covers 19 residues. V shed 0 bases, J shed 4 bases, and the junction held 14 bases outside the gene matches.